A selection of T cell receptor beta chains follows, all from one sample in a study of OX40 agonist ivuxolimab in advanced cancers. The protocol was immunoSEQ multiplex PCR, while the TCRdb copy is restricted to in-frame clones and leaves out a portion. The sample includes more than 80,000 clones, roughly 93% of them seen just once. The input for sequencing was CD4+ or CD8+ T cells sorted from blood, taken in a trial of the OX40 agonist ivuxolimab. These receptors were obtained from an adult with an advanced solid tumor such as melanoma, head and neck, liver or kidney cancer. Each CDR3 is given with its conserved first and last residue.

V: TRBV7-8
J: TRBJ1-5
CDR3: CASSLLRTLANQPQHF

V: TRBV4-3
J: TRBJ2-6
CDR3: CASSQSSGGLGANVLTF

V: TRBV30
J: TRBJ1-5
CDR3: CAWSLTGPSNQPQHF

V: TRBV2
J: TRBJ2-1
CDR3: CASNRGPSNEQFF

V: TRBV6-6
J: TRBJ2-1
CDR3: CASSYPSGSSYNEQFF

V: TRBV25-1
J: TRBJ1-6
CDR3: CASSDQEGVDSPLHF

V: TRBV5-1
J: TRBJ2-1
CDR3: CASSAQASSYNEQFF

V: TRBV7-2
J: TRBJ2-3
CDR3: CASSYRLRDTQYF

V: TRBV27
J: TRBJ1-1
CDR3: CASSFRGGTEAFF

V: TRBV28
J: TRBJ1-3
CDR3: CASSSLPGREGHTIYF